This entry is about one T cell receptor (beta chain). The sample originates from a study of blood T cell repertoires in COVID-19. The V end was cut by 6 bases, the J end by 0 bases, with 15 bases between. CDR3 length: 16 residues. Germline V CDR1 and CDR2: KGHSH, LQKENI. Clones were read by immunoSEQ multiplex PCR, and TCRdb kept only the in-frame ones, dropping some. Of about 200,000 clones listed, roughly nine tenths are singletons. J is TRBJ1-3 and V is TRBV18, with a possible D match to TRBD1 (6 bases). The TCR comes from an older woman with acute or convalescent COVID-19. What was sequenced was peripheral blood. Here the CDR3 DNA reads TGTGCCAGCTCCCTTATCACGACAGGCTCTGGAAACACCATATATTTT. This codes for CASSLITTGSGNTIYF.